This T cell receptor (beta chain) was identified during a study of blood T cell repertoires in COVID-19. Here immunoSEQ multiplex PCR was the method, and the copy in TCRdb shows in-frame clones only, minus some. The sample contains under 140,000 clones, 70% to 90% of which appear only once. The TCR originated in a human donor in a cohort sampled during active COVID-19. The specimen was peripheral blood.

The CDR3 is CASSHGPSSPGHYEQYF. DNA of the CDR3: TGTGCCAGCTCCCATGGACCGTCATCACCGGGACACTACGAGCAGTACTTC. J is TRBJ2-7 and V is TRBV27, with a weak D call TRBD1 (6 bases). The germline V gene encodes CDR1 MNHEY and CDR2 SMNVEV (reference sequence). The CDR3 covers 17 residues. Between the trimmed V and J ends, which lost 8 bases and 3 bases, there was a span of 26 bases.